This passage covers 32 T cell receptor beta chains from one sample sequenced in a study of shared clonotypes between healthy human individuals. Using immunoSEQ multiplex PCR, the repertoire was profiled, and TCRdb retains in-frame clones only, with some absent. The data hold about 690,000 clones, with around 90% observed a single time. The sample taken for sequencing was memory CD8+ T cells from PBMCs. The subset is: CD45RO+ cells pooled with CCR7-negative TemRA cells. All receptors derive from a man between 18 and 29 years old in good health. Some clones in this sample may be carry-over from other donors' samples.

The rearrangement joins TRBV7-2 to TRBJ2-1; 14 bases map to TRBD2. The CDR3 has 16 residues. The V segment lost 5 bases and the J segment 7 bases; nucleotides outside the gene matches: 7. CDR1 is SGHTA and CDR2 is FQGNSA in the germline V gene. The CDR3 loop is CASSSWGTSGSNEQFF. CDR3 in DNA: TGTGCCAGCAGCAGTTGGGGGACTAGCGGGAGTAATGAGCAGTTCTTC.

The CDR3 reads CASSPWRGSYNEQFF. The CDR3 nucleotides are TGTGCCAGCAGCCCGTGGAGGGGCTCCTACAATGAGCAGTTCTTC. This rearrangement joins TRBV9 to TRBJ2-1, with TRBD2 as a possible D gene (6 bases). Germline V gene lookup returns CDR1 SGDLS and CDR2 YYNGEE. The ends were cut back, 4 bases at V and 0 bases at J, with 11 bases in the middle. The CDR3 totals 15 residues. Drawing the rest from reference TRBV9 and TRBJ2-1, the complete variable domain is DSGVTQTPKHLITATGQRVTLRCSPRSGDLSVYWYQQSLDQGLQFLIQYYNGEERAKGNILERFSAQQFPDLHSELNLSSLELGDSALYFCASSPWRGSYNEQFFGPGTRLTVL.

The chain carries TRBV2 and TRBJ2-1; 9 bases align to TRBD2. With 2 bases clipped from V and 4 bases from J, the junction kept 3 bases outside the gene matches. The V gene's germline CDR1 is SNHLY and CDR2 FYNNEI. The length of the CDR3 is 15 residues. CDR3 in DNA: TGTGCCAGCAGTGAAACGAGCGGGAGGTACAATGAGCAGTTCTTC. This gives the protein CASSETSGRYNEQFF.

V and J are TRBV7-2 and TRBJ1-3; 8 nucleotides agree with TRBD1. Losses at the gene ends were 4 bases for V and 3 bases for J; bases not matched to a gene: 17. Germline CDR1 SGHTA, CDR2 FQGNSA. The CDR3 contains 19 residues. The CDR3 sequence is CASSSRSHIQGGFGNTIYF. The CDR3 nucleotides are TGTGCCAGCAGCTCACGTAGCCATATACAGGGGGGCTTTGGAAACACCATATATTTT.

This chain joins TRBV4-3 and TRBJ2-7; 12 bases fit TRBD2. The germline V gene encodes CDR1 LGHNA and CDR2 YSLEER. V lost 5 bases and J lost 4; bases outside the gene matches: 12. This CDR3 contains 17 residues. The CDR3, as DNA: TGCGCCAGCAGCAGCGGCCTAGCGGGAGGGCCGTCTTACGAGCAGTACTTC. Encoded protein: CASSSGLAGGPSYEQYF.

CDR3 in DNA: TGTGCCAGCAGCACTACCGGGACTAGCGGCACCTACGAGCAGTACTTC. It is translated as CASSTTGTSGTYEQYF. This chain joins TRBV7-9 and TRBJ2-7, with TRBD2 identical over 11 bases. The CDR3 runs to 16 residues. The ends lost 5 bases at V and 2 bases at J; junction bases unmatched: 8. CDR1 and CDR2 (germline): SEHNR, FQNEAQ (reference sequence).

V and J are TRBV7-9 and TRBJ1-1; TRBD1 matches at 8 bases. Germline V gives CDR1 SEHNR, CDR2 FQNEAQ (reference sequence). This CDR3 is 12 amino acids long. The V and J ends lost 4 bases and 8 bases, in that order; junction bases with no gene match: 3. This CDR3 is CASSSRDREAFF. The CDR3 nucleotides read TGTGCCAGCAGCTCCCGGGACAGGGAAGCTTTCTTT.

The rearrangement joins TRBV5-6 to TRBJ2-7; D tentatively reads TRBD1 or TRBD2 (7 bases each). V was pared by 5 bases and J by 0 bases, with 18 bases between. Germline loops: CDR1 SGHDT, CDR2 YYEEEE. The CDR3 sequence is 16 residues long. CDR3 sequence: CASSFYQGGSSYEQYF. The CDR3 nucleotides read TGTGCCAGCAGTTTTTATCAGGGGGGGAGCTCCTACGAGCAGTACTTC.

This chain joins TRBV13 and TRBJ2-7, with TRBD2 matching 9 bases. CDR1 and CDR2 (germline): PRHDT, FYEKMQ (reference sequence). This CDR3 is built from 16 residues. J lost 0 bases, V lost 4 bases, and 7 bases had no gene match. CDR3 residues: CASSSSSGTSSYEQYF. The CDR3 region has the DNA TGTGCCAGCAGCTCCTCTAGCGGGACCAGCTCCTACGAGCAGTACTTC.

This clone was picked up one time. The V gene is TRBV6-1, the J gene TRBJ1-1; 7 positions agree with TRBD1. V was pared by 6 bases and J by 7 bases, with 8 bases of the junction left unmatched. CDR1 is MNHNS and CDR2 is SASEGT in the germline V gene. The CDR3 sequence is 13 residues long. CDR3 region: CASRTGPGDEAFF. CDR3 DNA sequence: TGTGCCAGCAGGACAGGGCCGGGGGATGAAGCTTTCTTT.

V gene TRBV6-4 combines with J gene TRBJ1-1; 9 bases are a match to TRBD1. Germline V gene sequence: CDR1 MRHNA, CDR2 SNTAGT. The CDR3 contains 14 residues. The V segment lost 5 bases and the J segment 3 bases; nucleotides outside the gene matches: 4. The CDR3 nucleotides are TGTGCCAGCAGTATTGGACAGGGGCACACTGAAGCTTTCTTT. This translates into CASSIGQGHTEAFF.

This clone was counted once. The chain links TRBV7-9 to TRBJ1-1; a weak D match, TRBD1 (5 bases). The CDR3 length is 14 residues. Germline CDR1 is SEHNR and CDR2 is FQNEAQ (reference sequence). V was trimmed by 1 base and J by 4 bases, leaving 10 bases between them. CDR3 DNA: TGTGCCAGCAGCTTAGTTCAGGGTCCCACTGAAGCTTTCTTT. The encoded protein is CASSLVQGPTEAFF. Variable domain in full (rest from reference TRBV7-9 and TRBJ1-1): DTGVSQNPRHKITKRGQNVTFRCDPISEHNRLYWYRQTLGQGPEFLTYFQNEAQLEKSRLLSDRFSAERPKGSFSTLEIQRTEQGDSAMYLCASSLVQGPTEAFFGQGTRLTVV.

V and J are TRBV7-3 and TRBJ1-1; possibly TRBD1 for D (5 bases). The germline V and J ends were trimmed by 5 bases and 3 bases, with 16 bases remaining between them. Germline V gives CDR1 SGHTA, CDR2 FQGTGA. This CDR3 has 15 amino acids. The chain's CDR3 is CASSPNLGRDTEAFF. CDR3 DNA: TGTGCCAGCAGCCCTAACCTGGGCAGGGACACTGAAGCTTTCTTT.

This chain uses TRBV4-1 with TRBJ1-5, with a tentative D call TRBD1 (5 bases). There are 15 residues in the CDR3. The V gene lost 0 bases and the J gene lost 2 bases, with 8 bases spanning the gap. Germline loops: CDR1 MGHRA, CDR2 YSYEKL. CDR3 residues: CASSQDTRGNQPQHF. CDR3 nucleotide sequence: TGCGCCAGCAGCCAAGATACCAGGGGCAATCAGCCCCAGCATTTT.

The chain recombines TRBV28 with TRBJ1-6, with D hard to call. Germline V gene lookup returns CDR1 MDHEN and CDR2 SYDVKM. V was pared by 4 bases and J by 4 bases, with 8 bases between. This CDR3 region has 14 residues. Here the CDR3 reads CASSSTEYNSPLHF. The CDR3 nucleotides are TGTGCCAGCAGTTCCACGGAATATAATTCACCCCTCCACTTT.

The J gene is TRBJ2-7, the V gene TRBV9; either TRBD1 or TRBD2 may fit D (5 bases each). There are 17 residues in the CDR3. From germline, CDR1 is SGDLS and CDR2 YYNGEE. The V end was cut by 2 bases, the J end by 7 bases, with 25 bases between. The CDR3 protein is CASSVGRDRSSSTEQYF. DNA for the CDR3: TGTGCCAGCAGCGTCGGACGGGACCGCTCGTCGTCGACGGAGCAGTACTTC.

The V and J genes are TRBV27 and TRBJ2-7, with 8 bases aligning to TRBD1. The CDR3 is made up of 12 amino acids. V was clipped by 5 bases and J by 3 bases; unmatched bases: 0. Looked up from germline, CDR1 is MNHEY and CDR2 is SMNVEV (reference sequence). The CDR3 is CASSGQGYEQYF. As DNA, the CDR3 is TGTGCCAGCAGTGGACAGGGCTACGAGCAGTACTTC.

In this sample, this clone turned up once. J is TRBJ2-7 and V is TRBV28; 7 nucleotides line up with TRBD2. CDR3 length: 14 amino acids. V lost 7 bases, J lost 0 bases, and 6 bases stayed unmatched. CDR1 and CDR2 (germline): MDHEN, SYDVKM. Here the CDR3 reads CASNPAGRSYEQYF. In nucleotides, the CDR3 is TGTGCCAGCAACCCAGCGGGACGCTCCTACGAGCAGTACTTC. Complete variable domain (other parts from reference TRBV28 and TRBJ2-7): DVKVTQSSRYLVKRTGEKVFLECVQDMDHENMFWYRQDPGLGLRLIYFSYDVKMKEKGDIPEGYSVSREKKERFSLILESASTNQTSMYLCASNPAGRSYEQYFGPGTRLTVT.

The CDR3 DNA follows: TGTGCCAGCAGCTTAGGCAGGGGCTACTACGAGCAGTACTTC. Amino acid sequence: CASSLGRGYYEQYF. This chain connects TRBV11-2 to TRBJ2-7; D might be TRBD1 (6 bases). From germline, CDR1 is SGHAT and CDR2 FQNNGV. The CDR3 consists of 14 residues. V lost 1 base and J lost 3, with 10 bases in between. The whole variable domain, remainder taken from reference TRBV11-2 and TRBJ2-7, is EAGVAQSPRYKIIEKRQSVAFWCNPISGHATLYWYQQILGQGPKLLIQFQNNGVVDDSQLPKDRFSAERLKGVDSTLKIQPAKLEDSAVYLCASSLGRGYYEQYFGPGTRLTVT.

The chain has TRBV7-3 and TRBJ2-1, with TRBD2 matching over 9 bases. This CDR3 has 15 amino acids. Trimming removed 3 bases from V and 7 bases from J; junction bases left unmatched: 7. The V gene's germline CDR1 is SGHTA and CDR2 FQGTGA. In DNA form, the CDR3 reads TGTGCCAGCAGCTTTCTTCTAGCGGGATCGAATGAGCAGTTCTTC. It translates to CASSFLLAGSNEQFF.

The chain recombines TRBV19 with TRBJ2-7, with D tentatively TRBD1 or TRBD2 (5 bases each). The CDR3 length is 18 residues. V lost 5 bases and J lost 0, with 23 bases in between. Germline V gives CDR1 LNHDA, CDR2 SQIVND (reference sequence). CDR3 region: CASSRTQFIRDDSYEQYF. The CDR3, as DNA: TGTGCCAGTAGTCGAACACAATTTATCCGGGACGACTCCTACGAGCAGTACTTC.

V usage is TRBV21-1 and J usage is TRBJ2-6; the tabulated D call, TRBD2, remains unverified against the DNA. TRBV21-1 is a recognized pseudogene. The CDR3 contains 22 residues. The CDR3 DNA follows: TGTGCCAGCAGCAAAGATGGACTAGCGGAAAACTTGTCCGGCTCTGGGGCCAACGTCCTGACTTTC. Its protein is CASSKDGLAENLSGSGANVLTF.

This clone was seen once. The genes are TRBV7-2 and TRBJ2-7, with 16 bases that match TRBD2. The CDR3 extends over 18 amino acids. V shed 11 bases and J 6 bases; nucleotides not matched to a gene: 19. Germline CDR1 SGHTA, CDR2 FQGNSA. The CDR3 loop reads CAAGGPGTSGRAGLEQYF. Here the CDR3 DNA reads TGTGCCGCCGGGGGACCCGGGACTAGCGGGAGGGCGGGACTCGAGCAGTACTTC.

This chain joins TRBV11-2 and TRBJ2-5; 12 bases fit TRBD2. From germline, CDR1 is SGHAT and CDR2 FQNNGV. Trimming at V came to 3 bases and at J to 5 bases, leaving 10 bases not matched to a gene. This CDR3 region has 17 residues. The CDR3 bases are TGTGCCAGCAGCTTTTTACTAGCGGGAGGAGGCGGGGAGACCCAGTACTTC. As protein: CASSFLLAGGGGETQYF.

This clone showed up just a few times. The gene calls are TRBV7-3 and TRBJ2-3; no reliable D call. The CDR3 sequence is 14 residues long. Trimming shortened V by 1 base and J by 1 base, and 6 bases separated the two germline ends. Germline assignment: CDR1 SGHTA and CDR2 FQGTGA. The CDR3, as DNA: TGTGCCAGCAGCTTAAACGGAGGCACAGATACGCAGTATTTT. As protein: CASSLNGGTDTQYF.

A few counts support this clone. The chain employs TRBV10-3 and TRBJ1-1; unclear D gene. Germline loops: CDR1 ENHRY, CDR2 SYGVKD. The CDR3 length is 13 residues. V lost 4 bases to trimming and J lost 6 bases, with 12 bases between them. CDR3 coding DNA: TGTGCCATCAGTGGTCAGCCCTATTCTGAAGCTTTCTTT. Encoded protein: CAISGQPYSEAFF.

V usage is TRBV11-1 and J usage is TRBJ2-5, with 11 bases aligning to TRBD1. The CDR3 covers 16 residues. The ends lost 1 base at V and 5 bases at J; junction bases unmatched: 6. The germline V gene has CDR1 SGHAT and CDR2 FQDESV (reference sequence). In nucleotides, the CDR3 is TGTGCCAGCAGCTTAGGCACCGGGACAGGGGGTGAGACCCAGTACTTC. Protein: CASSLGTGTGGETQYF. Variable domain in full (rest from reference TRBV11-1 and TRBJ2-5): EAEVAQSPRYKITEKSQAVAFWCDPISGHATLYWYRQILGQGPELLVQFQDESVVDDSQLPKDRFSAERLKGVDSTLKIQPAELGDSAMYLCASSLGTGTGGETQYFGPGTRLLVL.

V gene TRBV28 combines with J gene TRBJ2-7; D tentatively fits TRBD1 or TRBD2 (5 bases each). V was pared by 6 bases and J by 3 bases, with 27 bases between. This CDR3 spans 18 amino acids. Germline V gives CDR1 MDHEN, CDR2 SYDVKM. The CDR3 sequence is CASRDVRGTTSPYYEQYF. The CDR3 DNA is TGTGCCAGCAGGGACGTGAGGGGCACAACTAGTCCGTACTACGAGCAGTACTTC.

This clone came up a few times. The sample holds other DNA sequences that translate to the same CDR3. CDR3 sequence (DNA): TGTGCCAGCAGTTTATCGTCCGGGCTTAGCAATCAGCCCCAGCATTTT. It translates to CASSLSSGLSNQPQHF. The genes are TRBV27 and TRBJ1-5, with D unresolved. Germline assignment: CDR1 MNHEY and CDR2 SMNVEV (reference sequence). V lost 0 bases to trimming and J lost 0 bases, with 9 bases between them. The CDR3 consists of 16 residues.

The chain uses TRBV27 and TRBJ1-1; TRBD1 aligns across 9 bases. Losses at the gene ends were 0 bases for V and 5 bases for J; bases not matched to a gene: 7. Per the germline V gene, CDR1 is MNHEY and CDR2 is SMNVEV (reference sequence). The CDR3 runs to 16 residues. The CDR3 is CASSLSPGTGRTEAFF. CDR3 nucleotides: TGTGCCAGCAGTTTATCGCCCGGGACAGGGAGGACTGAAGCTTTCTTT.

CDR3 sequence reads: CASSEFGTSDSPLHF. The CDR3 DNA follows: TGTGCCAGCAGTGAATTTGGGACAAGCGATTCACCCCTCCACTTT. The chain recombines TRBV25-1 with TRBJ1-6; tentative D call: TRBD1 (6 bases). The CDR3 contains 15 residues. The germline V gene encodes CDR1 MGHDK and CDR2 SYGVNS. Trimming left V 1 base short and J 8 bases short, with 12 bases between.

V and J are TRBV5-4 and TRBJ1-3, with 7 nucleotides matching TRBD1. Losses at the gene ends were 10 bases for V and 8 bases for J; bases not matched to a gene: 9. There are 12 residues in the CDR3. CDR1 SGHNT and CDR2 YYREEE come from the germline V gene (reference sequence). The DNA of the CDR3 is TGTGCCGGAAGGGACAGTGAGGACACCATATATTTT. Translating gives CAGRDSEDTIYF. Full variable domain (rest looked up from reference TRBV5-4 and TRBJ1-3): ETGVTQSPTHLIKTRGQQVTLRCSSQSGHNTVSWYQQALGQGPQFIFQYYREEENGRGNFPPRFSGLQFPNYSSELNVNALELDDSALYLCAGRDSEDTIYFGEGSWLTVV.